This record looks at one T cell receptor (beta chain) sequence and its context. The entry originates in a study of blood T cell repertoires in COVID-19. Study background: Spain, Italy and the United States supplied samples that represented acute and convalescent COVID-19.

Authors' methods: Nucleated cell counts were estimated from reference gene primer amplification. Assay: immunoSEQ multiplex PCR; the TCRdb copy retains only in-frame clones and omits some. The V and J calls and the clone size are those of that table, but D and trimming were determined from the DNA. The sample yields approximately 230,000 clones, about nine tenths seen once. J lost 4 bases, V lost 0 bases, and 3 bases had no gene match. CDR1 LGHDT and CDR2 YNNKEL come from the germline V gene (reference sequence). This CDR3 has 15 residues. The sequence derives from a man aged 25-45 years who had recovered from COVID-19. The rearrangement joins TRBV3-1 (or the pseudogene TRBV3-2) to TRBJ1-3; 7 bases map to TRBD1. The sequencing input was peripheral blood. As DNA, the CDR3 is TGTGCCAGCAGCCAAGATCCAGGGGGAGGAAACACCATATATTTT. Its translation is CASSQDPGGGNTIYF.